This T cell receptor (beta chain) was sequenced in a study of blood T cells in healthy people across ages. Using a J-beta primer mix together with a sample-barcoded 5' primer, a second PCR was run for roughly 6 to 12 cycles. Using its own MiXCR run on the 5' RACE reads, TCRdb lists one record per CDR3 protein. The sample yields 1.5 million to 2 million distinct CDR3 sequences, roughly 27% seen once. Study-wide findings and caveats: It was held that diversity estimates obtained from one million T cells represented underestimates. Shifts in expanded clonotypes may have been confounded by donor CMV status, which was unknown. Measured against age, TCR beta diversity per million T cells decreased in a roughly linear manner.

V shed 10 bases, J shed 6 bases, and the junction held 10 bases outside the gene matches. Germline V lookup: CDR1 SGHTA, CDR2 FQGNSA. The CDR3 is made up of 15 amino acids. As regards this clonotype: Antigen specificity is unknown.

Sequencing was done on a sample of blood. This clonotype was sampled from a woman aged 25 to 39 in good health. The J gene is TRBJ2-3, the V gene TRBV7-2, with TRBD2 matching over 13 bases. The chain's CDR3 is CATKGTSGKGDTQYF. The CDR3 nucleotides are TGTGCCACCAAAGGGACTAGCGGGAAGGGCGATACGCAGTATTTT.